This T cell receptor (beta chain) appears in the sequencing data of a study of T cell responses to AZD1222 COVID-19 vaccine. Notes on the study in general: Repertoires were obtained solely post-peak T cell response. Variant regions that are unmutated are reportedly the target of nearly half of spike-specific TCRs. Across spike, vaccine-associated CD4 TCRs were found, dominant at 160-218 and 743-854. Only a handful of individuals given AZD1222 were seropositive at baseline.

Notes on this clone: What it binds is unknown.

Germline loops: CDR1 SGHNT, CDR2 YYREEE (reference sequence). There are 13 residues in the CDR3. V was pared by 1 base and J by 3 bases, with 8 bases between. The assay was immunoSEQ multiplex PCR, and TCRdb's table has in-frame clones only and misses some. The repertoire holds 95,000 to 150,000 clones, with about 90% as singletons. The sample here was peripheral blood, taken on day 0 of AZD1222 vaccination. The source is an adult in good health. The chain carries TRBV5-4 and TRBJ2-7; D remains unclear. DNA of the CDR3: TGTGCCAGCAGCTTGACCCCTGGCTACGAGCAGTACTTC. Translation gives CASSLTPGYEQYF.